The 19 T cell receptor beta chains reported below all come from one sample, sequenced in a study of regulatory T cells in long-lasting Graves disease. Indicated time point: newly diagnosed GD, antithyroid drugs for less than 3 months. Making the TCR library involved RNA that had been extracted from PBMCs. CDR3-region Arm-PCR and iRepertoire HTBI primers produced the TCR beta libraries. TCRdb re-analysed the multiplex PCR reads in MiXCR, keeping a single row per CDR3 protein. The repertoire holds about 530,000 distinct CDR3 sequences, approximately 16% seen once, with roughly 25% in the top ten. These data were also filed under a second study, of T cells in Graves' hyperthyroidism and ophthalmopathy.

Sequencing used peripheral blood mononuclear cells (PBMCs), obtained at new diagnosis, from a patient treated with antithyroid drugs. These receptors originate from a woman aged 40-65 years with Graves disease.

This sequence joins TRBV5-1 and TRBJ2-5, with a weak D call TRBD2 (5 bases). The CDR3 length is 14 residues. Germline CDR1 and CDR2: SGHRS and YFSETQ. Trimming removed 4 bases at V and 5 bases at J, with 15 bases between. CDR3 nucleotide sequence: TGCGCCAGCAGCGGCTCCAGAGGGTGGGAGACCCAGTACTTC. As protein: CASSGSRGWETQYF. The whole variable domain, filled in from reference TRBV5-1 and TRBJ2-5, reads KAGVTQTPRYLIKTRGQQVTLSCSPISGHRSVSWYQQTPGQGLQFLFEYFSETQRNKGNFPGRFSGRQFSNSRSEMNVSTLELGDSALYLCASSGSRGWETQYFGPGTRLLVL.

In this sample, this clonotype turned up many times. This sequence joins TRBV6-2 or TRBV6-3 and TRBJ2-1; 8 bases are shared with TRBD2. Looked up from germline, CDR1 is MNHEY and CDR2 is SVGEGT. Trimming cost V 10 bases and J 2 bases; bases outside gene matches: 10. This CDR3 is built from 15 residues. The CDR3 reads CATGAGGAPYNEQFF. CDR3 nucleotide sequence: TGTGCCACCGGCGCGGGGGGCGCCCCCTACAATGAGCAGTTCTTC.

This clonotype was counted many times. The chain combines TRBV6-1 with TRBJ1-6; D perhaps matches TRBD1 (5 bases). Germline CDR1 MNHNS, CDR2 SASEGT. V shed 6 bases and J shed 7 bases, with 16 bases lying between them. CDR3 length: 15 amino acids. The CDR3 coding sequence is TGTGCCAGCAGCGTGGCAACAGGAAGGAATTCACCCCTCCACTTT. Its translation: CASSVATGRNSPLHF.

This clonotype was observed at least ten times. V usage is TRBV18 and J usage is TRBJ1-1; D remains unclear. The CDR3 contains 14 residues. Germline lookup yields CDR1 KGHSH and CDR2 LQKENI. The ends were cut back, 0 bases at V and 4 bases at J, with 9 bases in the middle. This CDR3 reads CASSPPSASTEAFF. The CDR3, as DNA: TGTGCCAGCTCACCACCCTCGGCGAGCACTGAAGCTTTCTTT.

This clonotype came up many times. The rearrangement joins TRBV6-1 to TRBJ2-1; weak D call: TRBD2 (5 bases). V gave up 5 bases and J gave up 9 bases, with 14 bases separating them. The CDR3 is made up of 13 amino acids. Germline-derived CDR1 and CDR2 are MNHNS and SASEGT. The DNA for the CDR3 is TGTGCCAGCAGTACGAACCGGGGTCGTGAGCAGTTCTTC. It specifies CASSTNRGREQFF.

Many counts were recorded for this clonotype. Here the CDR3 reads CASSLGGGFSYNEQFF. The CDR3 coding sequence is TGTGCCAGCAGCTTAGGGGGGGGCTTCTCCTACAATGAGCAGTTCTTC. This rearrangement joins TRBV11-2 to TRBJ2-1, with D possibly TRBD2 on 7 matching bases. The CDR3 covers 16 residues. Between the trimmed V and J ends, which lost 1 base and 0 bases, there was a span of 10 bases. CDR1 and CDR2 (germline): SGHAT, FQNNGV.

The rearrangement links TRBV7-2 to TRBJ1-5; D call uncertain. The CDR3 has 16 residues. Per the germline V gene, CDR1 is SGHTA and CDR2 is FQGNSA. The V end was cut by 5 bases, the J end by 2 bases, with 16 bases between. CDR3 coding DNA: TGTGCCAGCAGCCCCCCGGGCTTAACGGGCAATCAGCCCCAGCATTTT. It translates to CASSPPGLTGNQPQHF.

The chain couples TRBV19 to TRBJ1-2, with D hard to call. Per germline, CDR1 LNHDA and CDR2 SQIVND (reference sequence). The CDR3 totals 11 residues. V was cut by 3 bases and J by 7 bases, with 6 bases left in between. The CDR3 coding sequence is TGTGCCAGTAGTATGCGGGTTGGCTACACCTTC. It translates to CASSMRVGYTF.

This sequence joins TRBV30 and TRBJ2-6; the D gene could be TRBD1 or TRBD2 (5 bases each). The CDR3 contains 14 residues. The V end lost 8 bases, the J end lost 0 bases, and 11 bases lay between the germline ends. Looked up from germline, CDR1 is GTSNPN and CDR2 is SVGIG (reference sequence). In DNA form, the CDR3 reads TGTGCCCAGGGACGTATCTCTGGGGCCAACGTCCTGACTTTC. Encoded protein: CAQGRISGANVLTF.

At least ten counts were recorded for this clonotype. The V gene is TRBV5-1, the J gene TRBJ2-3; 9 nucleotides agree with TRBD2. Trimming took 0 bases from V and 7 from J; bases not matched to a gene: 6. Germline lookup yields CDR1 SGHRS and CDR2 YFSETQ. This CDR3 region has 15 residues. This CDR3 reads CASSLGGTSPNTQYF. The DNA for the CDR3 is TGCGCCAGCAGCTTGGGTGGGACTAGCCCAAATACGCAGTATTTT. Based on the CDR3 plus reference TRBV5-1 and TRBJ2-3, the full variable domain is KAGVTQTPRYLIKTRGQQVTLSCSPISGHRSVSWYQQTPGQGLQFLFEYFSETQRNKGNFPGRFSGRQFSNSRSEMNVSTLELGDSALYLCASSLGGTSPNTQYFGPGTRLTVL.

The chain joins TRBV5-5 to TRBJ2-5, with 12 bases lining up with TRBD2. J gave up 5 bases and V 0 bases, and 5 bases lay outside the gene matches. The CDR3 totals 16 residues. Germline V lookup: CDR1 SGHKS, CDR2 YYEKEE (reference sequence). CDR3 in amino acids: CASSLAPSGGAETQYF. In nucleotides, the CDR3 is TGTGCCAGCAGCTTGGCTCCTAGCGGGGGGGCCGAGACCCAGTACTTC.

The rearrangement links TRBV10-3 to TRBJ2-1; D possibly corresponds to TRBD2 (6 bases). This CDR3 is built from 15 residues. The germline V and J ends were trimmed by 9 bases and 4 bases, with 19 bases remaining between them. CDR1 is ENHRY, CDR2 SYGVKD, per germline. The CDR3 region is CAIMRDFVLYNEQFF. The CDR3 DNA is TGTGCCATAATGCGGGACTTTGTTCTATACAATGAGCAGTTCTTC.

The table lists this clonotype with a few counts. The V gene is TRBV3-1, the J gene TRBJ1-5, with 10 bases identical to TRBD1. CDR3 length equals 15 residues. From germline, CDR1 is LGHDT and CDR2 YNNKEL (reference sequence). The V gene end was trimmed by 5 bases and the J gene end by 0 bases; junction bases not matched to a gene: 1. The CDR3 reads CASSGQGVSNQPQHF. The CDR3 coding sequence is TGTGCCAGCAGCGGACAGGGGGTTAGCAATCAGCCCCAGCATTTT.

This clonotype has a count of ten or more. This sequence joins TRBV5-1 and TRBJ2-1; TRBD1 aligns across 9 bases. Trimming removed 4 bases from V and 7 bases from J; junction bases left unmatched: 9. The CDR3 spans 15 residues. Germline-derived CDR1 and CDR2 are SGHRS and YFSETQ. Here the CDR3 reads CASSIGQGSGNEQFF. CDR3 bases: TGCGCCAGCAGCATAGGACAGGGGAGTGGGAATGAGCAGTTCTTC.

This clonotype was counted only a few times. The CDR3 DNA follows: TGCGCCAGCAGTACAAGGGACAGGAATGAAAAACTGTTTTTT. Its protein product is CASSTRDRNEKLFF. The genes are TRBV5-1 and TRBJ1-4; 8 bases fit TRBD1. Trimming at V came to 5 bases and at J to 5 bases, leaving 5 bases not matched to a gene. The length of the CDR3 is 14 residues. Germline assignment: CDR1 SGHRS and CDR2 YFSETQ.

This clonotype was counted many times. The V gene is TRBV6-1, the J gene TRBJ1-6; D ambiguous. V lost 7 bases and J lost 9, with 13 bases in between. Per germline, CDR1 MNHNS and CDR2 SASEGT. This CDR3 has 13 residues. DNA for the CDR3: TGTGCCAGCACCCTGGATTATCTTTCACCCCTCCACTTT. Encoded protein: CASTLDYLSPLHF.

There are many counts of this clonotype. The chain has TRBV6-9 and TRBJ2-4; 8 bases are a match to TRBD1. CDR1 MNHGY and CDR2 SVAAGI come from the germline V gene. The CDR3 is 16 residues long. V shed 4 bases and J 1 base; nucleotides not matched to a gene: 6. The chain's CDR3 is CASSSRQGKAKNIQYF. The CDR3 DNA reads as TGTGCCAGCAGTTCACGACAGGGGAAGGCCAAAAACATTCAGTACTTC.

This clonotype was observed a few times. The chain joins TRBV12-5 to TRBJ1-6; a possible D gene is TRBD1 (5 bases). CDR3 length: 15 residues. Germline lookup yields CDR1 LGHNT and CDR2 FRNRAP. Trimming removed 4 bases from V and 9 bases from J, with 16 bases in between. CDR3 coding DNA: TGTGCTAGTGGTTCCCGGGGCCCAGGGAGTTCACCCCTCCACTTT. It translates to CASGSRGPGSSPLHF.

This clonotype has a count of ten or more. The CDR3 nucleotides are TGTGCCAGCAGCTCTCGGATGAACTATGGCTACACCTTC. As protein: CASSSRMNYGYTF. The V and J genes are TRBV11-2 and TRBJ1-2; D is uncertain. V was shortened by 4 bases and J by 2 bases, with 8 bases between the two germline ends. Germline lookup yields CDR1 SGHAT and CDR2 FQNNGV. The CDR3 sequence is 13 residues long.